The T cell receptor (beta chain) described here comes from a study of shared clonotypes between healthy human individuals. The method was immunoSEQ multiplex PCR; TCRdb's version includes in-frame clones alone and lacks a portion of them. This table holds under 600,000 clones, 98% found once. Germline V CDR1 and CDR2: MDHEN, SYDVKM. V lost 2 bases, J lost 4 bases, and 8 bases stayed unmatched. This CDR3 is built from 17 residues. Naive CD8 cells were CD45RO-negative, positively selected for CCR7, excluding terminally differentiated effector memory CD45RA+ cells. The TCR comes from a man aged 30 to 45 in good health. The sequenced material came from naive CD8+ T cells sorted from blood. The chain combines TRBV28 with TRBJ2-1; TRBD1 agrees at 10 bases. CDR3 sequence reads: CASSLGWDRGVYNEQFF. Here the CDR3 DNA reads TGTGCCAGCAGTTTAGGATGGGACAGGGGAGTATACAATGAGCAGTTCTTC.